This record looks at one TCR beta chain sequence and its context. The target antigen is unknown. The sample comes from a study of T cell responses to AZD1222 COVID-19 vaccine. Study in general: Combined were second doses at about 4 or about 12 weeks.

TCRdb keeps only in-frame clones here, not all; method: immunoSEQ multiplex PCR. This table has about 120,000 clones, 65% to 85% appearing once. Overall study results and limits: Seropositive at baseline were only 5 to 7 AZD1222 recipients. Clonal diversity may have been underestimated in mostly white British donors.

The sample here was peripheral blood, taken on day 0 of AZD1222 vaccination. This clonotype originated in an adult in good health.

The CDR3 spells CASSQEGLAGPTDTQYF. The DNA for the CDR3 is TGTGCCAGCAGCCAAGAAGGACTAGCGGGTCCCACAGATACGCAGTATTTT. The V call is TRBV4-2, the J call TRBJ2-3, with 11 bases lining up with TRBD2. Germline CDR1 LGHNA, CDR2 YNFKEQ. V shed 0 bases and J 2 bases; nucleotides not matched to a gene: 4. This CDR3 has 17 amino acids.